This T cell receptor beta chain was found in a study of cytomegalovirus exposure and HLA in healthy donors. Vbeta (60) and Jbeta (13) primers were used in the PCR. Only in-frame clones appear in the TCRdb table, and some are missing; sequencing was by immunoSEQ multiplex PCR. This table has roughly 130,000 clones, roughly two thirds appearing once. Germline-derived CDR1 and CDR2 are SGHRS and YFSETQ. The CDR3 extends over 16 amino acids. Germline trimming cut 0 bases from V and 3 bases from J; bases unmatched to any gene: 7. Healthy people donating bone marrow made up the donors. The rearrangement joins TRBV5-1 to TRBJ2-7; 9 bases match TRBD2. This sequence originates from a man aged 25-45 years in good health and CMV-seropositive. The specimen was PBMCs. The CDR3 DNA reads as TGCGCCAGCAGCTTGGTGGCGACTAGCGGTTACTACGAGCAGTACTTC. Translating gives CASSLVATSGYYEQYF.